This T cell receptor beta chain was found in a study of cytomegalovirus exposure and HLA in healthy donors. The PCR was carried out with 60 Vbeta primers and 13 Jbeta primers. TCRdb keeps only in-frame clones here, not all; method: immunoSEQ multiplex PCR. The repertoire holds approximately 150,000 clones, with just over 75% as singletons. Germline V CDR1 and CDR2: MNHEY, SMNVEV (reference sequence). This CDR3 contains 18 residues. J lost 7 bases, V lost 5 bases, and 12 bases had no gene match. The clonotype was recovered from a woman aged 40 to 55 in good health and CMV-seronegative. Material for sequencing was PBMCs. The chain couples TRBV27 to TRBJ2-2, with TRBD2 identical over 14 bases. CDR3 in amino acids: CASSLRGLAGEEGGELFF. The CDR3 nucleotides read TGTGCCAGCAGTCTAAGGGGACTAGCGGGAGAGGAGGGCGGGGAGCTGTTTTTT.